The clone carrying this TCR beta chain was counted many times. Its antigen is not identified. This entry is derived from a study of early T cells in non-severe SARS-CoV-2 infection. Study-wide context: Unsorted whole-blood RNA was sequenced in bulk, leaving chains unpaired. Broader study findings: VDJdb-based matching was biased toward anti-spike CD8 responses and missed private and CD4 specificities.

Unique molecular identifiers were attached to individual cDNA molecules. Each CDR3 protein gets one entry after TCRdb re-called the 5' RACE reads with MiXCR. The sample includes 70,000 or so distinct CDR3 sequences, roughly an eighth of them seen just once. The CDR3 has 16 residues. The germline CDR1 and CDR2 sequences are SGHNT and YYREEE (reference sequence). V was clipped by 2 bases and J by 3 bases, with 17 bases between them. The sequence was obtained from an adult who was a healthcare worker with PCR-confirmed SARS-CoV-2 infection or an uninfected control (not recorded which). The gene calls are TRBV5-4 and TRBJ1-2; weak D call: TRBD1 (6 bases). Sequencing input: whole blood. CDR3 loop: CASSLGVGGADYGYTF. CDR3 bases: TGTGCCAGCAGCTTAGGAGTAGGGGGGGCGGACTATGGCTACACCTTC.